This TCR beta chain was obtained from a study of T-cell reconstitution after alpha-beta-depleted transplantation in children. V lost 8 bases, J lost 3 bases, and 8 bases lay in between. Looked up from germline, CDR1 is MDHEN and CDR2 is SYDVKM. This CDR3 has 11 residues. Unique molecular identifiers were used to barcode this TCRbeta library. TCRdb analysed the PCR reads with MiXCR anew, one entry per CDR3 protein. The sample holds 440,000 or so distinct CDR3 sequences, roughly two fifths seen once. Regarding this clonotype: Its antigen is not known.

Regarding the study as a whole: The authors attributed T-cell counts and diversity one year after transplant mostly to newly produced T cells.

The sequence derives from a girl aged 2 to 9 with aplastic anemia, due to receive a stem cell transplant. Source: PBMCs, taken before TCRalphabeta/CD19-depleted stem cell transplant. The chain is built from TRBV28 and TRBJ2-7; no clear D. CDR3 protein: CASGRYYEQYF. The CDR3 DNA sequence: TGTGCCAGCGGCCGTTACTACGAGCAGTACTTC. The full variable domain, completed using reference TRBV28 and TRBJ2-7, is DVKVTQSSRYLVKRTGEKVFLECVQDMDHENMFWYRQDPGLGLRLIYFSYDVKMKEKGDIPEGYSVSREKKERFSLILESASTNQTSMYLCASGRYYEQYFGPGTRLTVT.